What follows are 27 T cell receptor beta chains derived from one specimen sequenced in a study of cytomegalovirus exposure and HLA in healthy donors. It was with 60 Vbeta and 13 Jbeta primers that the PCR ran. TCRdb keeps only in-frame clones here, not all; method: immunoSEQ multiplex PCR. The sample yields around 120,000 clones, 81% seen once. Specimen: PBMCs. These receptors originate from a woman aged 30 to 39 in good health and CMV-seronegative.

This sequence joins TRBV27 and TRBJ2-5, with a possible D match to TRBD2 (5 bases). Trimming removed 5 bases at V and 5 bases at J, with 15 bases between. The germline V gene encodes CDR1 MNHEY and CDR2 SMNVEV (reference sequence). There are 14 residues in the CDR3. CDR3 DNA: TGTGCCAGCAGTCCCCTCGGACTCCACGAGACCCAGTACTTC. Translation gives CASSPLGLHETQYF.

In its sample, this clone was seen once. The chain has TRBV7-9 and TRBJ1-2; 8 nucleotides align to TRBD1. Germline trimming cut 5 bases from V and 2 bases from J; bases unmatched to any gene: 7. The CDR3 is 15 residues long. Germline CDR1 and CDR2: SEHNR and FQNEAQ (reference sequence). CDR3 sequence (DNA): TGTGCCAGCAGCGCCGACCGGGACAGGAACTATGGCTACACCTTC. As protein: CASSADRDRNYGYTF.

Only one count was recorded for this clone. The chain carries TRBV28 and TRBJ1-2, with a weak D call TRBD1 (6 bases). The CDR3 extends over 14 amino acids. The V gene lost 4 bases and the J gene lost 2 bases, with 11 bases spanning the gap. Germline CDR1 MDHEN, CDR2 SYDVKM. This CDR3 reads CASSWLDRNYGYTF. As DNA, the CDR3 is TGTGCCAGCAGTTGGCTCGACAGGAACTATGGCTACACCTTC.

The chain joins TRBV19 to TRBJ2-5; 10 bases line up with TRBD1. This CDR3 has 13 amino acids. Germline CDR1 LNHDA, CDR2 SQIVND (reference sequence). Trimming removed 10 bases from V and 5 bases from J; junction bases left unmatched: 7. DNA of the CDR3: TGTGCCACCAGACAGGGGGCAGTGGAGACCCAGTACTTC. This translates into CATRQGAVETQYF.

The chain carries TRBV5-1 and TRBJ2-7; 7 bases are a match to TRBD2. Unmatched junction bases numbered 1, after V lost 2 bases and J lost 5 bases. The CDR3 is made up of 12 amino acids. The germline V gene has CDR1 SGHRS and CDR2 YFSETQ. The CDR3 nucleotides are TGCGCCAGCAGCTTTGGGAGGGACGAGCAGTACTTC. Translating gives CASSFGRDEQYF. The full variable domain, its missing parts supplied by reference TRBV5-1 and TRBJ2-7, is KAGVTQTPRYLIKTRGQQVTLSCSPISGHRSVSWYQQTPGQGLQFLFEYFSETQRNKGNFPGRFSGRQFSNSRSEMNVSTLELGDSALYLCASSFGRDEQYFGPGTRLTVT.

This clone occurred a few times. The chain uses TRBV29-1 and TRBJ2-7; 8 bases align to TRBD2. The CDR3 spans 14 residues. Germline V gene data show CDR1 as SQVTM and CDR2 as ANQGSEA. Trimming cost V 0 bases and J 4 bases; bases outside gene matches: 5. The CDR3 coding sequence is TGCAGCGTTGAAGAATCGGCTAGCGGGTACGAGCAGTACTTC. This translates into CSVEESASGYEQYF.

The chain carries TRBV6-7 and TRBJ1-4; D is unclear. TRBV6-7 is reported as an ORF; its role is uncertain. CDR3 length: 18 residues. The V gene lost 0 bases and the J gene lost 12 bases, with 26 bases spanning the gap. CDR3 protein: CASSYSIASTATYAELFF. Written as DNA, the CDR3 is TGTGCCAGCAGTTACTCGATAGCCAGTACGGCTACCTACGCGGAACTGTTTTTT.

This chain connects TRBV19 to TRBJ1-5; a weak D match, TRBD1 (6 bases). V dropped 4 bases and J dropped 7 bases, with 20 bases sitting between them. Germline V CDR1 and CDR2: LNHDA, SQIVND (reference sequence). This CDR3 contains 16 residues. DNA for the CDR3: TGTGCCAGTAGTACCGCCCCACAGGGACGGGGCCAGCCCCAGCATTTT. This codes for CASSTAPQGRGQPQHF.

This chain connects TRBV11-2 to TRBJ2-3; 7 positions match TRBD2. This CDR3 has 16 amino acids. Germline V gives CDR1 SGHAT, CDR2 FQNNGV. V shed 5 bases and J 0 bases; nucleotides not matched to a gene: 8. This chain's CDR3 is CASSPVGGGSTDTQYF. The CDR3 nucleotides are TGTGCCAGCAGCCCTGTGGGCGGGGGAAGCACAGATACGCAGTATTTT.

The CDR3 sequence is CASSLGGTVTDTQYF. CDR3 bases: TGTGCCAGCAGCTTAGGGGGGACAGTCACAGATACGCAGTATTTT. The chain is built from TRBV7-2 and TRBJ2-3; 7 positions agree with TRBD1. This CDR3 region has 15 residues. Germline V gene sequence: CDR1 SGHTA, CDR2 FQGNSA. J was trimmed by 2 bases and V by 1 base; bases with no gene match: 3.

J is TRBJ1-1 and V is TRBV6-1; D might be TRBD1 (5 bases). Germline CDR1 reads MNHNS; CDR2 reads SASEGT. Trimming removed 1 base from V and 4 bases from J, with 13 bases in between. The CDR3 spans 15 residues. The CDR3 DNA is TGTGCCAGCAGTGAAGTGGGAGGGGTAGGCACTGAAGCTTTCTTT. It translates to CASSEVGGVGTEAFF.

This clone was seen just once. Here the CDR3 reads CASSVANSAGGPGYEQYF. The CDR3 coding sequence is TGTGCCAGCAGCGTAGCTAATTCGGCGGGAGGGCCTGGGTACGAGCAGTACTTC. The chain couples TRBV9 to TRBJ2-7; TRBD2 matches 9 bases. The J segment lost 4 bases and the V segment lost 0 bases, leaving 14 bases of the junction unmatched. This CDR3 spans 18 amino acids. Germline values: CDR1 SGDLS, CDR2 YYNGEE. Filled out from reference TRBV9 and TRBJ2-7, the complete variable domain reads DSGVTQTPKHLITATGQRVTLRCSPRSGDLSVYWYQQSLDQGLQFLIQYYNGEERAKGNILERFSAQQFPDLHSELNLSSLELGDSALYFCASSVANSAGGPGYEQYFGPGTRLTVT.

The V call is TRBV6-1, the J call TRBJ1-2; 8 nucleotides line up with TRBD1. The germline gives CDR1 MNHNS, CDR2 SASEGT. V shed 0 bases, J shed 4 bases, and the junction held 4 bases outside the gene matches. The CDR3 has 15 amino acids. The CDR3: CASSEAPGQVYGYTF. In DNA, the CDR3 is TGTGCCAGCAGTGAAGCGCCGGGACAGGTCTATGGCTACACCTTC.

The rearrangement links TRBV6-5 to TRBJ2-3; 7 bases fit TRBD2. The germline gives CDR1 MNHEY, CDR2 SVGAGI. The CDR3 runs to 16 residues. J gave up 2 bases and V 2 bases, and 7 bases lay outside the gene matches. The CDR3 reads CASSYGTSAHTDTQYF. DNA for the CDR3: TGTGCCAGCAGTTACGGTACTAGCGCACACACAGATACGCAGTATTTT.

The J gene is TRBJ2-7, the V gene TRBV6-4, with 8 positions matching TRBD2. This CDR3 contains 13 residues. With V trimmed by 11 bases and J by 4 bases, 10 bases remained unmatched. Germline-derived CDR1 and CDR2 are MRHNA and SNTAGT. The CDR3: CAGTGTRSYEQYF. CDR3 in DNA: TGTGCCGGAACCGGGACTAGGTCGTACGAGCAGTACTTC.

Note on this clone: Additional DNA sequences in this sample encode the identical CDR3. The V and J genes are TRBV7-8 and TRBJ2-3, with D perhaps matching TRBD2 (6 bases). The length of the CDR3 is 16 residues. Germline CDR1 and CDR2: SGHVS and FQNEAQ. Trimming pared 5 bases from V and 0 bases from J, leaving 15 bases between. The CDR3 reads CASSVRVGGSTDTQYF. DNA of the CDR3: TGTGCCAGCAGCGTAAGGGTGGGGGGTAGCACAGATACGCAGTATTTT.

About this clone: The same CDR3 is also encoded by other DNA sequences in this sample. This rearrangement joins TRBV5-6 to TRBJ2-1; 10 nucleotides line up with TRBD2. Germline CDR1 and CDR2: SGHDT and YYEEEE. The J segment lost 2 bases and the V segment lost 4 bases, leaving 3 bases of the junction unmatched. The CDR3 runs to 15 residues. The CDR3 loop is CASSPSGSPYNEQFF. The CDR3 nucleotides are TGTGCCAGCAGCCCTAGCGGGAGCCCCTACAATGAGCAGTTCTTC.

The table lists this clone with a few counts. V is TRBV18 and J is TRBJ2-3, with 7 bases matching TRBD1. Unmatched junction bases numbered 6, after V lost 2 bases and J lost 4 bases. This CDR3 has 15 residues. CDR1 is KGHSH and CDR2 is LQKENI in the germline V gene. The CDR3, as DNA: TGTGCCAGCTCACCAGTATTAGGGGGCCCAGATACGCAGTATTTT. Its protein product is CASSPVLGGPDTQYF.

CDR3 sequence: CAYTLPGGSYNEQFF. CDR3 in DNA: TGTGCATACACGTTACCGGGGGGGTCCTACAATGAGCAGTTCTTC. The J gene is TRBJ2-1, the V gene TRBV5-4, with 8 bases identical to TRBD2. CDR1 and CDR2 from the germline V gene are SGHNT and YYREEE (reference sequence). The CDR3 loop spans 15 amino acids.

This sequence joins TRBV5-3 and TRBJ2-7, with TRBD1 matching over 7 bases. TRBV5-3 is marked as an open reading frame, function uncertain. This CDR3 contains 13 residues. V shed 4 bases and J 6 bases; nucleotides not matched to a gene: 7. This CDR3 reads CARSTQGVLEQYF. The DNA for the CDR3 is TGTGCCAGAAGCACCCAGGGGGTCCTCGAGCAGTACTTC.

This clone is a singleton in its sample. As DNA, the CDR3 is TGTGCCAGCAGTTACTCGATGGGCGGGATAGGTTACGAGCAGTACTTC. This sequence encodes CASSYSMGGIGYEQYF. This sequence joins TRBV6-5 and TRBJ2-7, with D maybe TRBD2 (6 bases). V was trimmed by 0 bases and J by 4 bases, leaving 16 bases between them. CDR1 is MNHEY, CDR2 SVGAGI, per germline. The CDR3 has 16 amino acids.

This chain joins TRBV7-6 and TRBJ2-5; a possible D gene is TRBD1 (8 bases). CDR1 and CDR2 (germline): SGHVS, FNYEAQ. V gave up 2 bases and J gave up 5 bases, with 18 bases separating them. This CDR3 has 16 residues. The CDR3 DNA reads TGTGCCAGCAGCTTACGGGAGGACAGGGCGGCGGAGACCCAGTACTTC. Translated, it gives CASSLREDRAAETQYF.

The genes are TRBV5-4 and TRBJ2-3; 8 bases fit TRBD1. There are 15 residues in the CDR3. Per the germline V gene, CDR1 is SGHNT and CDR2 is YYREEE (reference sequence). V gave up 1 base and J gave up 6 bases; unmatched junction bases: 7. The CDR3 DNA sequence: TGTGCCAGCAGCTTGCCCGGGCAGGGGGCGGATACGCAGTATTTT. It is translated as CASSLPGQGADTQYF.

DNA for the CDR3: TGTGCCAGCAGTGTGACTAGCGGATACGAGCAGTACTTC. This sequence encodes CASSVTSGYEQYF. The genes are TRBV6-1 and TRBJ2-7; 9 bases agree with TRBD2. V gave up 4 bases and J gave up 4 bases; unmatched junction bases: 2. The CDR3 spans 13 residues. Germline assignment: CDR1 MNHNS and CDR2 SASEGT.

The chain uses TRBV18 and TRBJ2-5; TRBD2 might be the D (5 bases). The V end was cut by 3 bases, the J end by 4 bases, with 15 bases between. The CDR3 is 15 residues long. Germline V gene lookup returns CDR1 KGHSH and CDR2 LQKENI. In DNA form, the CDR3 reads TGTGCCAGCTCACCCCCAGGACTCGTGGGAGAGACCCAGTACTTC. Translating it yields CASSPPGLVGETQYF.

The chain has TRBV19 and TRBJ1-5; 7 bases map to TRBD1. Trimming took 9 bases from V and 4 from J; bases not matched to a gene: 9. Per the germline V gene, CDR1 is LNHDA and CDR2 is SQIVND (reference sequence). CDR3 size: 14 residues. The CDR3: CASHDRVQNQPQHF. For the CDR3, the DNA is TGTGCCAGCCACGACAGGGTCCAAAATCAGCCCCAGCATTTT. Based on the CDR3 plus reference TRBV19 and TRBJ1-5, the full variable domain is DGGITQSPKYLFRKEGQNVTLSCEQNLNHDAMYWYRQDPGQGLRLIYYSQIVNDFQKGDIAEGYSVSREKKESFPLTVTSAQKNPTAFYLCASHDRVQNQPQHFGDGTRLSIL.

This clone was picked up one time. This chain links TRBV19 with TRBJ1-5, with TRBD1 identical over 7 bases. The junction had 8 bases not matched to a gene; V was cut back by 9 bases and J by 6 bases. The CDR3 runs 13 residues. Per germline, CDR1 LNHDA and CDR2 SQIVND (reference sequence). Here the CDR3 reads CASRRQGGQPQHF. The CDR3 DNA reads TGTGCCAGCAGGCGACAGGGAGGTCAGCCCCAGCATTTT.